This T cell receptor (beta chain) is drawn from a study of T cell responses to AZD1222 COVID-19 vaccine (dated by TCRdb to 2020 to 2023). Background on the whole study: A total of about 240 trial participants underwent TCR sequencing, of whom some 210 received two doses of AZD1222 and about 25 received two doses of the MenACWY control vaccine. Enrollment into the trials was organized by age into subgroups of 18-55, 56-69 and 70-plus years, and those subgroups contained around 150, 28 and 57 TCR-sequenced participants, respectively.

A word on this clone: The specificity of this receptor is unknown. Per-base quality was not reported, and no clone a single base away is much larger than it.

Broad study findings and their caveats: Nearly half of unique spike-specific TCRs reportedly recognized epitopes outside regions mutated in the B.1.351 and B.1.1.7 variants. In the small 56-69-year group, the increase in depth fell short of significance, most likely because of low power. CD4 TCRs associated with the vaccine covered the entire spike protein, and the dominant responses were in regions 160-218 and 743-854. After two AZD1222 doses, spike-specific TCR breadth and depth were significantly higher than at day 0 and than in MenACWY recipients. No day 14 peak-response samples were available, so repertoires were characterized only after the peak T cell response. Conclusions about previously exposed vaccinees are limited because only six or seven AZD1222 recipients were SARS-CoV-2 seropositive at baseline. Most participants were white British and females outnumbered males, and the authors suggested that clonal diversity may have been underestimated.

This specimen's time point label, interpreted: about 28 days (+/-7) after the second vaccine dose. AZD1222 recipients with second doses at about 4 weeks or about 12 weeks were pooled, because spike-specific TCR depth and breadth did not differ between schedules. Samples from vaccinated people were obtained from the UK trials COV001 and COV002, which included a single-blind randomized controlled phase 2/3 trial of AZD1222 (ChAdOx1 nCoV-19) in healthy adults. For TCRbeta chain sequencing, PBMC samples from trial participants were taken at day 0 and at day 28 after the second dose. V is cut by 5 bases and J by 1 base, and the space between the germline ends is 12 bases. The germline V gene (reference sequence) gives CDR1 as LGHDT and CDR2 as YNNKEL. There are 14 amino acids in the CDR3, from cysteine to phenylalanine inclusive. The read is trimmed to its CDR3 DNA, 42 bases read in frame from base 1.

The CDR3 regions of human TCRbeta chains were subjected to immunosequencing. The authors' analysis ran thus. Repertoire TCRs were matched against a reference library of SARS-CoV-2-specific TCRs generated with the MIRA antigen-specificity platform. Breadth was defined as the fraction of unique TCRs that were SARS-CoV-2-associated. Depth was defined as the fraction of total T cells that were SARS-CoV-2-associated. Each spike-specific TCR was assigned to its reactive spike region and to a CD4 or CD8 class using the MIRA data. Log10-transformed breadth and depth values were compared by one-way ANOVA with Sidak's multiple comparisons tests. TCRdb took over this immuneACCESS table, retaining in-frame rearrangements with V and J assigned. Such tables are incomplete; in checked studies, under half of the missing clones stem from an unresolved V gene, and the remainder is unexplained. The V and J calls and the clone size are those of that table, but D and trimming were determined from the DNA. Present in this sample are around 110,000 clones, about 92% of which were seen just once. Jointly, the top ten make up 6.5% to 10% of the sample.

The sequenced sample was peripheral blood, obtained 28 days after the second AZD1222 dose. The chain links TRBV3-1 (or the pseudogene TRBV3-2) with TRBJ2-7; the D region possibly corresponds to TRBD2 (6 bases align). The clonotype was recovered from an adult who received the AZD1222 COVID-19 vaccine. The encoded CDR3 is CASSSGTPSYEQYF. The nucleotides read TGTGCCAGCAGCTCGGGGACTCCATCCTACGAGCAGTACTTC.